This T cell receptor (beta chain) was found in a study of blood T cell repertoires in COVID-19. V gave up 2 bases and J gave up 1 base; unmatched junction bases: 2. The CDR3 spans 14 residues. Germline V gene sequence: CDR1 SGHDT, CDR2 YYEEEE. Generated by immunoSEQ multiplex PCR, the TCRdb table keeps only in-frame clones and is missing some. Here the sample spans fewer than 350,000 clones, about 85% being singletons. The sequence was obtained from a woman between 50 and 59 years old who had recovered from COVID-19. The chain recombines TRBV5-6 with TRBJ1-1, with 7 bases lining up with TRBD1. Material for sequencing was PBMCs or T cells enriched from blood (not recorded which). CDR3 nucleotides: TGTGCCAGCAGCTTAGGGGGCACGAACACTGAAGCTTTCTTT. Its translation: CASSLGGTNTEAFF.